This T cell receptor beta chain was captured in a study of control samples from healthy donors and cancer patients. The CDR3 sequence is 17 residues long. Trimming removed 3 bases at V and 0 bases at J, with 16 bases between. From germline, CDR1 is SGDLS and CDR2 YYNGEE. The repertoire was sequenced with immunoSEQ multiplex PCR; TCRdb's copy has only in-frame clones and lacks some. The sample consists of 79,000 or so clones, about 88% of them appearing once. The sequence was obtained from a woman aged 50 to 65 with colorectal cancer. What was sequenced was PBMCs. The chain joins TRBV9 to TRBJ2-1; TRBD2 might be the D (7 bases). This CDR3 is CASSAWGLADSYNEQFF. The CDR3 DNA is TGTGCCAGCAGCGCCTGGGGGCTAGCGGACTCCTACAATGAGCAGTTCTTC.